A selection of T cell receptor beta chains follows, all from one sample in a study of T cell changes during pregnancy in multiple sclerosis. Assay used: immunoSEQ multiplex PCR; TCRdb lists only in-frame clones, some missing. Of tens of thousands of clones in the sample, about nine tenths were seen once. The sample was peripheral blood, taken in the second trimester of pregnancy. The receptor source for this set is a female donor with multiple sclerosis, enrolled in a pregnancy study. Both conserved end residues are part of each CDR3. D genes are given only for firm matches. Clone sizes are given selectively: once, few, many, or a class where the clone is expanded.

>TRBV29-1|TRBD1|NA|TRBJ1-2
CSVTGTDGYTF
TGCAGCGTGACAGGGACCGATGGCTACACCTTC
>TRBV5-5|NA|NA|TRBJ1-1
CASSLRGNTEAFF
TGTGCCAGCAGCTTGCGAGGGAACACTGAAGCTTTCTTT
>TRBV7-6|TRBD2|NA|TRBJ2-1
CASSLEASGTSGNEQFF
TGTGCCAGCAGCTTAGAAGCCTCCGGGACTAGCGGCAATGAGCAGTTCTTC
>TRBV5-6|NA|few|TRBJ2-1
CASSSVQEQFF
TGTGCCAGCAGTTCCGTTCAGGAGCAGTTCTTC
>TRBV5-1|TRBD1|NA|TRBJ2-7
CASSLDRGAFYEQYF
TGCGCCAGCAGCTTAGACAGGGGGGCCTTCTACGAGCAGTACTTC
>TRBV19|NA|NA|TRBJ1-4
CASSKIAGVEKLFF
TGTGCCAGTAGTAAAATCGCCGGTGTCGAAAAACTGTTTTTT
>TRBV28|NA|NA|TRBJ2-4
CASSTGLAKNIQYF
TGTGCCAGCAGTACGGGACTAGCCAAAAACATTCAGTACTTC
>TRBV28|NA|NA|TRBJ1-5
CASSLKHRVYQPQHF
TGTGCCAGCAGTTTAAAGCATCGGGTTTATCAGCCCCAGCATTTT
>TRBV6-1|TRBD2|NA|TRBJ2-7
CASTLGGAGVYEQYF
TGTGCCAGCACCCTAGGAGGGGCGGGAGTCTACGAGCAGTACTTC
>TRBV11-2|TRBD1|NA|TRBJ2-7
CASSPSGTGMFYEQYF
TGTGCCAGCAGCCCGTCCGGGACAGGGATGTTCTACGAGCAGTACTTC
>TRBV7-3|NA|NA|TRBJ2-6
CASSLNIGAGANVLTF
TGTGCCAGCAGCTTAAATATCGGGGCTGGGGCCAACGTCCTGACTTTC
>TRBV9|NA|NA|TRBJ2-3
CASSGTSNSDTQYF
TGTGCCAGCAGCGGTACTAGCAATTCAGATACGCAGTATTTT
>TRBV30|NA|NA|TRBJ2-3
CAWATRAPGTDTQYF
TGTGCCTGGGCCACTAGGGCTCCTGGCACAGATACGCAGTATTTT
>TRBV28|NA|NA|TRBJ1-5
CASSSETGPSNQPQHF
TGTGCCAGCAGTTCTGAAACAGGACCTAGCAATCAGCCCCAGCATTTT
>TRBV11-3|TRBD2|NA|TRBJ2-3
CASSSRGGALDTQYF
TGTGCCAGCAGCTCGCGCGGGGGGGCCTTAGATACGCAGTATTTT
>TRBV11-1|NA|NA|TRBJ2-5
CASSLAQGVQETQYF
TGTGCCAGCAGCTTAGCTCAGGGTGTCCAAGAGACCCAGTACTTC
>TRBV27|NA|NA|TRBJ1-2
CASSSYPHSPDGYTF
TGTGCCAGCAGTTCTTACCCACACAGCCCAGATGGCTACACCTTC
>TRBV5-5|NA|NA|TRBJ2-6
CASSIQAGAGANVLTF
TGTGCCAGCAGCATACAGGCAGGGGCCGGGGCCAACGTCCTGACTTTC
>TRBV27|TRBD2|NA|TRBJ2-3
CASRSLAGVTDTQYF
TGTGCCAGCAGATCACTAGCGGGGGTCACAGATACGCAGTATTTT
>TRBV15|TRBD1|NA|TRBJ1-5
CATSRDRGTGDNQPQHF
TGTGCCACCAGCAGAGATCGTGGGACAGGAGACAATCAGCCCCAGCATTTT
>TRBV25-1|NA|NA|TRBJ1-1
CASVATLNTEAFF
TGTGCCAGCGTTGCTACCTTGAACACTGAAGCTTTCTTT
>TRBV6-6|NA|NA|TRBJ2-3
CASSGTRGSVDTQYF
TGTGCCAGCAGCGGAACTAGGGGGAGTGTTGATACGCAGTATTTT
>TRBV27|NA|NA|TRBJ1-2
CASSPIENYGYTF
TGTGCCAGCAGTCCCATAGAGAACTATGGCTACACCTTC
>TRBV18|NA|NA|TRBJ1-4
CASSPGEQVNEKLFF
TGTGCCAGCTCACCAGGGGAGCAGGTTAATGAAAAACTGTTTTTT
>TRBV5-6|NA|NA|TRBJ1-2
CASSHGHTPWAYTF
TGTGCCAGCAGCCATGGACACACCCCTTGGGCCTACACCTTC
>TRBV4-1|NA|NA|TRBJ2-2
CASSLRQNTGELFF
TGCGCCAGCAGCCTACGACAGAACACCGGGGAGCTGTTTTTT
>TRBV10-3|TRBD2|NA|TRBJ2-3
CAISSQLSGGQISTDTQYF
TGTGCCATCAGTTCCCAACTTAGCGGGGGGCAGATAAGCACAGATACGCAGTATTTT
>TRBV7-3|TRBD2|NA|TRBJ2-1
CASSSLAGGGGEQFF
TGTGCCAGCAGCTCACTAGCGGGAGGGGGGGGTGAGCAGTTCTTC
>TRBV7-9|NA|NA|TRBJ1-4
CASSLEIVGAREKLFF
TGTGCCAGCAGCTTAGAAATTGTGGGGGCTCGGGAAAAACTGTTTTTT
>TRBV15|NA|NA|TRBJ1-4
CATSRDLGMGQFLTNEKLFF
TGTGCCACCAGCAGAGATCTTGGGATGGGGCAGTTTCTAACTAATGAAAAACTGTTTTTT
>TRBV29-1|NA|NA|TRBJ1-1
CSYSLGLPNTEAFF
TGCAGCTATTCCCTGGGGCTACCGAACACTGAAGCTTTCTTT
>TRBV7-9|NA|NA|TRBJ2-7
CASSSFDSRSYEQYF
TGTGCCAGCAGCTCTTTTGACAGCAGGTCCTACGAGCAGTACTTC
>TRBV5-6|TRBD2|many|TRBJ2-7
CASSGWASGSYEQYF
TGTGCCAGCAGCGGTTGGGCTAGCGGGAGCTACGAGCAGTACTTC
>TRBV5-4|NA|NA|TRBJ1-2
CASRLTGGNYGYTF
TGTGCCAGCAGATTAACAGGCGGAAACTATGGCTACACCTTC
>TRBV27|TRBD1|NA|TRBJ1-1
CASSPRGGTGTEAFF
TGTGCCAGCAGCCCTAGGGGCGGGACAGGCACTGAAGCTTTCTTT
>TRBV4-1|NA|NA|TRBJ2-5
CASSQDSYQETQYF
TGCGCCAGCAGCCAAGATTCCTACCAAGAGACCCAGTACTTC
>TRBV28|NA|NA|TRBJ1-2
CVINYGYTF
TGTGTCATTAACTATGGCTACACCTTC
>TRBV5-6|TRBD1|once|TRBJ1-5
CASSLTGTGSNQPQHF
TGTGCCAGCAGCTTGACCGGGACAGGGAGCAATCAGCCCCAGCATTTT
>TRBV7-2|TRBD2|NA|TRBJ2-7
CASSLVLAGGYEQYF
TGTGCCAGCAGCTTAGTGCTAGCGGGAGGCTACGAGCAGTACTTC
>TRBV2|TRBD1|NA|TRBJ2-2
CASSEEGASSGELFF
TGTGCCAGCAGTGAAGAGGGGGCGAGTTCCGGGGAGCTGTTTTTT
>TRBV27|TRBD2|NA|TRBJ2-1
CASSLLRTSGYYNEQFF
TGTGCCAGCAGTTTACTCCGGACTAGCGGTTACTACAATGAGCAGTTCTTC
>TRBV11-2|NA|few|TRBJ2-5
CASSPASVQETQYF
TGTGCCAGCAGCCCAGCTAGCGTCCAAGAGACCCAGTACTTC
>TRBV7-3|NA|NA|TRBJ2-7
CASSQDTEHEQYF
TGTGCCAGCAGCCAGGACACCGAGCACGAGCAGTACTTC
>TRBV27|NA|NA|TRBJ2-7
CASSPTQGRTYEQYF
TGTGCCAGCAGTCCTACACAGGGGAGGACCTACGAGCAGTACTTC
>TRBV19|TRBD2|NA|TRBJ2-1
CASSPGPGGRYNEQFF
TGTGCCAGTAGTCCAGGACCGGGAGGGCGGTACAATGAGCAGTTCTTC
>TRBV2|TRBD2|NA|TRBJ2-2
CASCLVSGSSTTGELFF
TGTGCCAGCTGTTTGGTTAGCGGGAGCAGTACCACCGGGGAGCTGTTTTTT
>TRBV19|TRBD1|NA|TRBJ1-5
CASSHRGPNQPQHF
TGTGCCAGTAGTCACAGGGGGCCCAATCAGCCCCAGCATTTT
>TRBV28|NA|NA|TRBJ1-6
CASSLQGQGSPLHF
TGTGCCAGCAGTTTGCAGGGTCAGGGATCACCCCTCCACTTT
>TRBV19|TRBD1|NA|TRBJ2-2
CASSTTRDRGRRIAYTGELFF
TGTGCCAGTAGTACAACACGGGACAGGGGGCGCCGTATTGCTTACACCGGGGAGCTGTTTTTT
>TRBV5-6|NA|NA|TRBJ2-5
CASSFGTQETQYF
TGTGCCAGCAGCTTCGGGACACAAGAGACCCAGTACTTC
>TRBV29-1|NA|NA|TRBJ2-3
CSVEARGTDTQYF
TGCAGCGTTGAAGCCAGGGGCACAGATACGCAGTATTTT
>TRBV5-1|NA|once|TRBJ1-1
CASSQQGWDTEAFF
TGCGCCAGCAGCCAACAGGGTTGGGACACTGAAGCTTTCTTT
>TRBV5-1|TRBD2|few|TRBJ2-1
CASNPTGGNEQFF
TGCGCCAGCAACCCAACCGGGGGGAATGAGCAGTTCTTC
>TRBV18|NA|NA|TRBJ1-1
CASSPLGANTEAFF
TGTGCCAGCTCACCACTAGGGGCGAACACTGAAGCTTTCTTT